Below are 2 T cell receptor beta chains sequenced from a single sample in a study of shared clonotypes between healthy human individuals. Clones were sequenced by immunoSEQ multiplex PCR, and TCRdb holds only the in-frame ones, with some missing. This sample has 95,000 to 120,000 clones; approximately 70% occur once, and the top ten carry approximately 25%. The sequenced sample was memory CD8+ T cells sorted from blood. Subset specified: CD45RO+ cells pooled with CCR7-negative TemRA cells. The receptors here all came from a woman in her twenties or thirties in good health.

The rearrangement joins TRBV5-5 to TRBJ2-7, with 8 bases fitting TRBD1. The ends lost 4 bases at V and 4 bases at J; junction bases unmatched: 7. The CDR3 length is 14 residues. In germline, CDR1 is SGHKS, CDR2 YYEKEE (reference sequence). The CDR3 region has the DNA TGTGCCAGCAGCCCAGACAGGGGACGGTACGAGCAGTACTTC. It yields the protein CASSPDRGRYEQYF.

This chain links TRBV27 with TRBJ2-3, with D unresolved. The CDR3 consists of 11 residues. CDR1 and CDR2 (germline): MNHEY, SMNVEV (reference sequence). Trimming took off 5 bases at V and 7 bases at J, with 7 bases between the two ends. The CDR3 nucleotides are TGTGCCAGCAGTCATGAGAATACGCAGTATTTT. Translation gives CASSHENTQYF.